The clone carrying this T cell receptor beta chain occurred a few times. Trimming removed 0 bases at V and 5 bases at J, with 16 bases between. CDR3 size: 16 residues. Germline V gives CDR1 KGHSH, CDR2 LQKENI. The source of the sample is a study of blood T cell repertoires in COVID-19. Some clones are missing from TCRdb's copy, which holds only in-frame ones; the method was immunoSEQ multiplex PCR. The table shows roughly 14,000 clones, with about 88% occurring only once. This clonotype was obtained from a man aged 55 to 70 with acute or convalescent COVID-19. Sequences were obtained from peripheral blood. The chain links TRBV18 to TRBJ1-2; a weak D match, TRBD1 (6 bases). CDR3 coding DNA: TGTGCCAGCTCACCACCCGACTGGGGGCCTGGATATGGCTACACCTTC. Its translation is CASSPPDWGPGYGYTF.